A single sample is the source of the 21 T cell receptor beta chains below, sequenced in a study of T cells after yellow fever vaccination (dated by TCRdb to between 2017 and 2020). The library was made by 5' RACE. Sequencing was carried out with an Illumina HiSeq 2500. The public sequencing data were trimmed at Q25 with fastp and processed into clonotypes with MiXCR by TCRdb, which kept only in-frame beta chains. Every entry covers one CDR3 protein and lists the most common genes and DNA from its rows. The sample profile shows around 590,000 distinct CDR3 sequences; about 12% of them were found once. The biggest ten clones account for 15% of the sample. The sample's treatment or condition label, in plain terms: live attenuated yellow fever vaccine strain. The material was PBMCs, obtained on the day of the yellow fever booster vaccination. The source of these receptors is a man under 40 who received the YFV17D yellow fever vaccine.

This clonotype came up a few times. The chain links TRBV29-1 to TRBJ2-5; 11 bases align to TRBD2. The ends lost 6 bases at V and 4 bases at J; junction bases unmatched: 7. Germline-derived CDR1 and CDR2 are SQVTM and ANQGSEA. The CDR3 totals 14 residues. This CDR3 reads CSVRHGLAGETQYF. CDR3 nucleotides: TGCAGCGTCCGCCACGGACTAGCGGGAGAGACCCAGTACTTC.

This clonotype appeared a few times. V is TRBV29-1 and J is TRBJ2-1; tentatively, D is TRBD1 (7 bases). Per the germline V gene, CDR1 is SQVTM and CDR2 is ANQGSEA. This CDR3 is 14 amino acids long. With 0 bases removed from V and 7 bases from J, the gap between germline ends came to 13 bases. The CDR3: CSVEDWSGGNEQFF. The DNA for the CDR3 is TGCAGCGTTGAAGATTGGTCAGGGGGGAATGAGCAGTTCTTC.

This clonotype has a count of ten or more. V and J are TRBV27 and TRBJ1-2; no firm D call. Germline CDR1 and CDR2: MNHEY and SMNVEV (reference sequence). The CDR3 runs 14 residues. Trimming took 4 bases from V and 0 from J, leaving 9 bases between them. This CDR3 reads CASSSRRPNYGYTF. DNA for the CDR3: TGTGCCAGCAGTTCCCGGCGGCCTAACTATGGCTACACCTTC.

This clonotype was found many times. This CDR3 reads CSVGLAGDTQYF. CDR3 DNA: TGCAGCGTCGGACTAGCGGGAGATACGCAGTATTTT. The chain uses TRBV29-1 and TRBJ2-3; 11 bases line up with TRBD2. The CDR3 covers 12 residues. V shed 6 bases, J shed 5 bases, and the junction held 1 base outside the gene matches. CDR1 is SQVTM, CDR2 ANQGSEA, per germline.

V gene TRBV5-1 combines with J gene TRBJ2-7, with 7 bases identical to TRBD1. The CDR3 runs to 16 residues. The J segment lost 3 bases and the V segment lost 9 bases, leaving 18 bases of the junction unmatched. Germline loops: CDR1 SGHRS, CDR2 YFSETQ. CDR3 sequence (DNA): TGCGCCACCCCATCCCCAAGAACCGGGACAGTCTACGAGCAGTACTTC. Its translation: CATPSPRTGTVYEQYF.

Here the CDR3 DNA reads TGCGCCAGCAGTCAAATGGGGTGCAGGGACAGCTTTCTTAACGAGCAGTACTTC. This sequence encodes CASSQMGCRDSFLNEQYF. The gene calls are TRBV23-1 and TRBJ2-7, with 7 bases that match TRBD1. TRBV23-1 is placed among ORFs of uncertain function. This CDR3 has 18 amino acids. J was trimmed by 5 bases and V by 2 bases; bases with no gene match: 18.

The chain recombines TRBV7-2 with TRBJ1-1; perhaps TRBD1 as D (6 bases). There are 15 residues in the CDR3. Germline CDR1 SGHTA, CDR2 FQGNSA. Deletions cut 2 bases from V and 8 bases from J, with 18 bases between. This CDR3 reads CASSLRAGDNMEAFF. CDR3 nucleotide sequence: TGTGCCAGCAGCTTAAGGGCAGGGGATAATATGGAAGCTTTCTTT.

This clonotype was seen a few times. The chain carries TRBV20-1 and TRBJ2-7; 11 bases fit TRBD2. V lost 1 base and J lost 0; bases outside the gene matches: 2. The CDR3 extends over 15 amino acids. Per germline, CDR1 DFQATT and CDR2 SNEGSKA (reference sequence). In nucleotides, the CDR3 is TGCAGTGCTAGAGTGGGACTAGCGGCCTCCTACGAGCAGTACTTC. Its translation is CSARVGLAASYEQYF.

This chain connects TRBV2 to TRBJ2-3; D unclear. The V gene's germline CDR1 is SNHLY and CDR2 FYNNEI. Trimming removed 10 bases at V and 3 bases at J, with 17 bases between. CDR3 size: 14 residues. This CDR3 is CAIQEKDLTDTQYF. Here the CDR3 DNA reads TGTGCCATCCAGGAGAAAGATTTGACAGATACGCAGTATTTT.

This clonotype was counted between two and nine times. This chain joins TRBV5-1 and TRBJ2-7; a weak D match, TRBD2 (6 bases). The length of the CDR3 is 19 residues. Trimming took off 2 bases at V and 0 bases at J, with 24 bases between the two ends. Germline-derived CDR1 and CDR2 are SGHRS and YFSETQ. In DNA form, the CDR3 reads TGCGCCAGCAGCTTTGTACCAACAACCGGGACTGAGAGCTCCTACGAGCAGTACTTC. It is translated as CASSFVPTTGTESSYEQYF.

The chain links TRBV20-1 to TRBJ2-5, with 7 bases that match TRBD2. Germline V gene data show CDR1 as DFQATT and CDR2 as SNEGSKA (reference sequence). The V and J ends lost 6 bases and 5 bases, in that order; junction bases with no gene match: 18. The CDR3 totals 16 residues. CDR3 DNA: TGCAGTGCCTCCGGACTAGGTTACGCTAGGGGCGAGACCCAGTACTTC. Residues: CSASGLGYARGETQYF.

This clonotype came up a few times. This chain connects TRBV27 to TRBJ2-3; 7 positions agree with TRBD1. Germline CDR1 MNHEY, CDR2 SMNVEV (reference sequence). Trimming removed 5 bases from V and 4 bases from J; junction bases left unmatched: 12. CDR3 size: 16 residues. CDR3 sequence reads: CASSTPGQRYSDTQYF. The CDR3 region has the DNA TGTGCCAGCAGTACACCGGGACAGAGATACTCAGATACGCAGTATTTT.

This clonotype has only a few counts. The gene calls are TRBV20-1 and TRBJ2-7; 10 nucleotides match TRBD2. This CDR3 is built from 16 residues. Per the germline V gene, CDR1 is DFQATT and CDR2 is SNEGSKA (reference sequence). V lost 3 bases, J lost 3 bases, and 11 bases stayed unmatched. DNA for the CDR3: TGCAGTGCTAGGCCTAGTGGGGGACTAGCGAACTACGAGCAGTACTTC. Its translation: CSARPSGGLANYEQYF.

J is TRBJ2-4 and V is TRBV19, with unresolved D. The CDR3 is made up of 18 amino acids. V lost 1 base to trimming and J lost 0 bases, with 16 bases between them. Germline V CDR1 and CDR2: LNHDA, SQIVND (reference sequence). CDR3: CASSIVRLGAVAKNIQYF. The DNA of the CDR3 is TGTGCCAGTAGTATAGTCCGCCTCGGAGCAGTAGCCAAAAACATTCAGTACTTC.

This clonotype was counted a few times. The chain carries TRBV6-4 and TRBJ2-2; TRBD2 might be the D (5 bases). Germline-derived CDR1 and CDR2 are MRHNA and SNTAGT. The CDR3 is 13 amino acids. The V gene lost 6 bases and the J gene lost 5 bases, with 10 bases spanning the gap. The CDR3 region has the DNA TGTGCCAGCAGCCACGGGGAAACCGGGGAGCTGTTTTTT. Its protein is CASSHGETGELFF.

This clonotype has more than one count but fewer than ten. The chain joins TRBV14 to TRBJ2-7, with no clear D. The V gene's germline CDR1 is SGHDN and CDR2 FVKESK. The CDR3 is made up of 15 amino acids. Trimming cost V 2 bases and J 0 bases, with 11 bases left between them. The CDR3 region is CASSQFRSSSYEQYF. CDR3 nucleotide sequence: TGTGCCAGCAGCCAATTTAGATCCTCCTCCTACGAGCAGTACTTC.

The CDR3 here is CASSRTGSGGELFF. CDR3 bases: TGTGCCAGCAGCCGGACGGGGAGCGGCGGGGAGCTGTTTTTT. The rearrangement uses TRBV25-1 and TRBJ2-2; possible D gene TRBD2, 5 bases. Germline CDR1 MGHDK, CDR2 SYGVNS. Trimming stripped 6 bases from V and 7 bases from J, with 15 bases between. The CDR3 has 14 amino acids.

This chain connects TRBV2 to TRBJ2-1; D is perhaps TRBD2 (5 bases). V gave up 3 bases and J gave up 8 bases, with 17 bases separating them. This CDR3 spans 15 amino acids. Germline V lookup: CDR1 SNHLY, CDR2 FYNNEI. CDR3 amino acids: CASSDVGAPGDEQFF. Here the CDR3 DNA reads TGTGCCAGCAGTGATGTGGGAGCCCCCGGGGATGAGCAGTTCTTC.

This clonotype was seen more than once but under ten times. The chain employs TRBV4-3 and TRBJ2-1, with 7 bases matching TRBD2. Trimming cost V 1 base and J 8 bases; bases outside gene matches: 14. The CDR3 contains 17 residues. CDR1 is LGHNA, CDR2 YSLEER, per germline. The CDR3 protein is CASSQGLPSGRSYEQFF. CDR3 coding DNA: TGCGCCAGCAGCCAAGGTCTGCCTAGCGGCCGCTCATATGAGCAGTTCTTC.

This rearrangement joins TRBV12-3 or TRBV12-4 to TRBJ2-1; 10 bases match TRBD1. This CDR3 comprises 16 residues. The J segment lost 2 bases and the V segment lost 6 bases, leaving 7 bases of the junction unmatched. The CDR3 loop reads CASSPPTGGAYNEQFF. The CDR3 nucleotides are TGTGCCAGCAGCCCTCCGACAGGGGGCGCCTACAATGAGCAGTTCTTC.

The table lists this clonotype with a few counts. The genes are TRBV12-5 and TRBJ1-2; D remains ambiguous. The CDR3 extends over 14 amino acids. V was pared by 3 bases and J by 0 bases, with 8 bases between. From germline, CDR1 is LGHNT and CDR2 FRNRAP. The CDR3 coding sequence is TGTGCTAGTGGTTTCCTCGCTGCTAACTATGGCTACACCTTC. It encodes CASGFLAANYGYTF.